A selection of T cell receptor beta chains follows, all from one sample in a study of T-cell reconstitution after alpha-beta-depleted transplantation in children. TCRdb re-called the PCR reads with MiXCR, one entry per CDR3 protein. The sample lists 450,000 to 550,000 distinct CDR3 sequences, 9.5% to 12% occurring once. Specimen: PBMCs, mostly from graft donor cells, collected 180 days after TCRalphabeta/CD19-depleted stem cell transplant. The receptor source for this set is a female patient between 2 and 15 years old who had a stem cell transplant for aplastic anemia, so the T cells may come from the graft donor. Each CDR3 is given with its conserved first and last residue. A D gene is named only where the DNA matches it firmly. Clone size is stated in some rows and not others, as once, few, many or a class when expanded.

TRBV4-3,TRBJ2-1,few,NA,TGCGCCAGCAGCCAAGGCGAAAGGGCGTCGGGGGCCAATGAGCAGTTCTTC,CASSQGERASGANEQFF
TRBV4-3,TRBJ1-5,few,NA,TGCGCCAGCAGCCAAGAGAGTGGGTCCCGGCCCCAGCATTTT,CASSQESGSRPQHF
TRBV3-1,TRBJ2-7,NA,TRBD1,TGTGCCAGCAGCCAAGATTACGGGACAGGGGTACCCTACGAGCAGTACTTC,CASSQDYGTGVPYEQYF
TRBV5-1,TRBJ2-7,few,NA,TGCGCCAGCAGCTTGGAGAACGGCAACTACGAGCAGTACTTC,CASSLENGNYEQYF
TRBV9,TRBJ1-1,few,NA,TGTGCCAGCAGCGTAGAGGGGTACACTGAAGCTTTCTTT,CASSVEGYTEAFF
TRBV6-2/TRBV6-3,TRBJ2-1,many,NA,TGTGCCAGCACCCAGGATTTACCTGGGAGTAGGATGTACAATGAGCAGTTCTTC,CASTQDLPGSRMYNEQFF
TRBV12-3/TRBV12-4,TRBJ2-1,few,NA,TGTGCCAGCAGCCGGGGGTGGGGCGGGGCCAGCTCCTACAATGAGCAGTTCTTC,CASSRGWGGASSYNEQFF
TRBV2,TRBJ2-2,few,TRBD2,TGTGCCAGCACAACTGGGGCTCTAGCGGTACTCACCGGGGAGCTGTTTTTT,CASTTGALAVLTGELFF
TRBV11-1,TRBJ2-1,few,NA,TGTGCCAGCAGTCCCAAGCGGGCAACTAGAGTGGTATACAATGAGCAGTTCTTC,CASSPKRATRVVYNEQFF
TRBV13,TRBJ1-5,NA,NA,TGTGCCAGCAGCACCCGACTCGACAGAAGCAATCAGCCCCAGCATTTT,CASSTRLDRSNQPQHF
TRBV6-2/TRBV6-3,TRBJ2-1,few,TRBD2,TGTGCCAGCAGTTACTTTGGACTAGATTACAATGAGCAGTTCTTC,CASSYFGLDYNEQFF
TRBV7-2,TRBJ1-5,NA,NA,TGTGCCAGCAGCTTAGAGGGGCAGCTACGCGCTCAGCCCCAGCATTTT,CASSLEGQLRAQPQHF
TRBV13,TRBJ2-1,few,NA,TGTGCCAGCAGCTCATCCACTAGGGGGATGTCCCGAGCGCAGTTCTTC,CASSSSTRGMSRAQFF
TRBV11-3,TRBJ2-3,few,TRBD1,TGTGCCAGCAGCCTTCGAATGACAGGGGGCACGACAGATACGCAGTATTTT,CASSLRMTGGTTDTQYF
TRBV29-1,TRBJ2-3,NA,TRBD2,TGCAGCGTTGAAAGCCCGGACCTAGCGGTCACAGATACGCAGTATTTT,CSVESPDLAVTDTQYF
TRBV5-1,TRBJ2-5,NA,NA,TGCGCCAGCAGCTTACCCCCTCCAGGGACCCAGTACTTC,CASSLPPPGTQYF
TRBV7-3,TRBJ2-5,few,TRBD1,TGTGCCAGCAGCTTAATCGGACAGGGAACCCAGTACTTC,CASSLIGQGTQYF
TRBV15,TRBJ1-2,NA,TRBD1,TGTGCCACCAGCAGACTTTGGACAGGGGCGGAAGGCTACACCTTC,CATSRLWTGAEGYTF
TRBV7-2,TRBJ2-1,few,NA,TGTGCCAGCAGCTTATGGCCCCCGGACACTCACAATGAGCAGTTCTTC,CASSLWPPDTHNEQFF
TRBV14,TRBJ2-3,few,NA,TGTGCCAGCAGCCAAGATCTGGCGGGTACGCAGTATTTT,CASSQDLAGTQYF
TRBV7-8,TRBJ1-2,many,TRBD1,TGTGCCAGCAGCGAGCGACAGGGGTTGGGATTCTATGGCTACACCTTC,CASSERQGLGFYGYTF
TRBV5-6,TRBJ2-2,few,TRBD2,TGTGCCAGCAGCTTAGCGGGGAGGAACACCGGGGAGCTGTTTTTT,CASSLAGRNTGELFF
TRBV20-1,TRBJ2-1,few,TRBD2,TGCAGTGCTAGGGAGATTAGCGGGGCCAGCGATAGTGAGCAGTTCTTC,CSAREISGASDSEQFF
TRBV7-2,TRBJ2-5,NA,NA,TGTGCCAGCAGCCCCGCAGCGGTTCAAGAGACCCAGTACTTC,CASSPAAVQETQYF
TRBV10-3,TRBJ2-5,NA,TRBD1,TGTGCCATCAGTGAGCCAAAGGACAGGGGGAGGGAGACCCAGTACTTC,CAISEPKDRGRETQYF
TRBV12-3/TRBV12-4,TRBJ2-1,NA,NA,TGTGCCAGCAGTTTAATTGAACTTTACAATGAGCAGTTCTTC,CASSLIELYNEQFF
TRBV4-3,TRBJ2-7,few,TRBD2,TGCGCCAGCAGCCAAGAGGGCAGAGGACTAGTCTACGAGCAGTACTTC,CASSQEGRGLVYEQYF
TRBV12-3/TRBV12-4,TRBJ2-7,once,TRBD2,TGTGCCAGCAGTTTAGCCCCAGCGGGAGTGGACGAGCAGTACTTC,CASSLAPAGVDEQYF
TRBV24-1,TRBJ1-2,NA,TRBD1,TGTGCCACCAGTGATGGGGACAGGGGACATCAAGGCTACACCTTC,CATSDGDRGHQGYTF
TRBV7-9,TRBJ2-5,many,TRBD1,TGTGCCAGCAGCTTAGCTTCGACAGGGCTACACCAAGAGACCCAGTACTTC,CASSLASTGLHQETQYF
TRBV18,TRBJ1-5,NA,NA,TGTGCCAGCTCCCCTCAGGGGATAAGAGGGAATCAGCCCCAGCATTTT,CASSPQGIRGNQPQHF
TRBV9,TRBJ1-1,NA,NA,TGTGCCAGCAGCGTAAGTTTGAGGGGCGCTGAAGCTTTCTTT,CASSVSLRGAEAFF
TRBV25-1,TRBJ2-3,few,NA,TGTGCCAGCAGTGGGTTCACAGATACGCAGTATTTT,CASSGFTDTQYF
TRBV4-3,TRBJ1-5,NA,NA,TGCGCCAGCAGCCAAGATACAGGAGCCGATCAGCCCCAGCATTTT,CASSQDTGADQPQHF
TRBV7-9,TRBJ1-1,few,TRBD1,TGTGCCAGCAGCCATGGGACAGCCGTGAACACTGAAGCTTTCTTT,CASSHGTAVNTEAFF
TRBV5-1,TRBJ2-5,NA,NA,TGCGCCAGCAGCAGGGGGTCGGGGACCCAGTACTTC,CASSRGSGTQYF
TRBV12-3/TRBV12-4,TRBJ1-2,NA,NA,TGTGCCAGCAGCCCTGGGGGGCCCTTTGGCTACACCTTC,CASSPGGPFGYTF
TRBV5-4,TRBJ2-4,NA,TRBD1,TGTGCCAGCAGCTTGGTACAGGGGATAAGTGGGAAGGCCAAAAACATTCAGTACTTC,CASSLVQGISGKAKNIQYF
TRBV20-1,TRBJ2-7,NA,NA,TGCAGTGCTAGAGATCTCTCCGGCGAGCAGTACTTC,CSARDLSGEQYF
TRBV9,TRBJ2-1,once,NA,TGTGCCAGCAGGGGAGGTGGCGACTCCTACAATGAGCAGTTCTTC,CASRGGGDSYNEQFF
TRBV4-3,TRBJ1-1,few,NA,TGCGCCAGCAGCCAAGAGCAGGGTATGAACACTGAAGCTTTCTTT,CASSQEQGMNTEAFF
TRBV28,TRBJ2-7,few,TRBD2,TGTGCCAGCAGTTCCGCCGGCCTAGCGGGGAGAGGTTCTTTCACCTACGAGCAGTACTTC,CASSSAGLAGRGSFTYEQYF
TRBV29-1,TRBJ2-5,many,TRBD1,TGCAGCGTTGAAGATATGGGGGACAGCTCAGAGACCCAGTACTTC,CSVEDMGDSSETQYF
TRBV2,TRBJ2-7,few,NA,TGTGCCAGCAGTGAAGGAATGGAGGTTGGCCGCTACGAGCAGTACTTC,CASSEGMEVGRYEQYF
TRBV27,TRBJ2-1,NA,TRBD1,TGTGCCAGCAGTTCACAGGGGAGCTCCTACAATGAGCAGTTCTTC,CASSSQGSSYNEQFF
TRBV28,TRBJ1-1,many,NA,TGTGCCAGCAGTTTCTGGGGGCACGCGAACACTGAAGCTTTCTTT,CASSFWGHANTEAFF
TRBV5-1,TRBJ1-1,few,NA,TGCGCCAGCAGCTCGCTCAAGGGGGTGGGACGGATGAACACTGAAGCTTTCTTT,CASSSLKGVGRMNTEAFF
TRBV12-3/TRBV12-4,TRBJ1-1,many,NA,TGTGCCAGCAGTTCGCACGGTCCGACTGAAGCTTTCTTT,CASSSHGPTEAFF
TRBV5-1,TRBJ2-1,few,NA,TGCGCCAGCAGCTTTAAGAGCCCCTACAATGAGCAGTTCTTC,CASSFKSPYNEQFF
TRBV7-2,TRBJ2-2,few,TRBD2,TGTGCCAGCAGCTTAAGGACTAGCGGGATGGTCGGGGAGCTGTTTTTT,CASSLRTSGMVGELFF
TRBV2,TRBJ2-7,few,TRBD1,TGTGCCAGCGAGTACGACAGGGGGCGATATGAGCAGTACTTC,CASEYDRGRYEQYF
TRBV6-5,TRBJ2-2,many,TRBD2,TGTGCCAGCAGTTACGGAGCGGGAGAGGTCACCGGGGAGCTGTTTTTT,CASSYGAGEVTGELFF
TRBV28,TRBJ2-3,few,TRBD2,TGTGCCAGCAGTCCCCGCGGGGGGCTTGGAGATACGCAGTATTTT,CASSPRGGLGDTQYF
TRBV27,TRBJ2-1,NA,TRBD1,TGTGCCAGCAGTCCGGGACAGCCCCAGGGGATCTACAATGAGCAGTTCTTC,CASSPGQPQGIYNEQFF
TRBV3-1,TRBJ2-7,NA,NA,TGTGCCAGCAGCCCCCCGATGGCTTACTACGAGCAGTACTTC,CASSPPMAYYEQYF